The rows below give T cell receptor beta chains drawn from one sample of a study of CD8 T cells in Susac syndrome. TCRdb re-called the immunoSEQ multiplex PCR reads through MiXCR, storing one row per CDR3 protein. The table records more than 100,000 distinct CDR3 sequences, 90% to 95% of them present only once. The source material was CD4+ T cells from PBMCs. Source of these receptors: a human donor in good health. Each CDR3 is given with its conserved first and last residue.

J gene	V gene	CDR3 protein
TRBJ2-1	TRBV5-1	CASSKIRDSHNEQFF
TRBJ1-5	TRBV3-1	CASSQRGGNQPQHF
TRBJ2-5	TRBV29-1	CSVGPARHDGTQYF
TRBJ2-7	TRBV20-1	CSAPSRVAGNSYEQYF
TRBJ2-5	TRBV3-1	CASSQGGTQETQYF
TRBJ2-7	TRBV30	CAWAGARNEQYF
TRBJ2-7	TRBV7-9	CASSSTGDEQYF
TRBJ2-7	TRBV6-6	CATNRDSYYEQYF
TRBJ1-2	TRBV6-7	CASMGYTF
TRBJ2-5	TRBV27	CASSLPSGTQYF
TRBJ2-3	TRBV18	CASSSRRGSTDTQYF
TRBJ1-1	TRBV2	CASTPAGQSNTEAFF
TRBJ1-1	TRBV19	CASRVGGRSNTEAFF
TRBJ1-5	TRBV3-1	CASSQGGGQPQHF
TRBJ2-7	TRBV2	CATKGQGAAYEQYF
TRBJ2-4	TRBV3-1	CASSQRGGLAKNIQYF
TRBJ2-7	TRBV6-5	CASRPPGASYEQYF
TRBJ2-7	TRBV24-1	CATSDLKQGAEQYF
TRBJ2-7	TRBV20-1	CSAKLAGVREQYF
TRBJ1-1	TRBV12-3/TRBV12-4	CASSPGTGGPFF
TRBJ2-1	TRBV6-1	CASKRLAGDQRGNEQFF
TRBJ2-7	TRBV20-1	CSGQGIEGSYEQYF
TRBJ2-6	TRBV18	CASSGQGLSGANVLTF
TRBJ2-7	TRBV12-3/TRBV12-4	CASSSGRLEQYF
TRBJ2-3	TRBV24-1	CATAGQGRTDTQYF
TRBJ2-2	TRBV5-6	CASTWAGGWTGELFF
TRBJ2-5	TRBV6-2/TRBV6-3	CASGTEETQYF
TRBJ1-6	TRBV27	CASRWGTAYNSPLHF
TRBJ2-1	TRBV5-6	CASSPRLAAGRQFF
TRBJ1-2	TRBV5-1	CASSLATGGGYTF
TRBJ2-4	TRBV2	CATSPGTGITKNIQYF
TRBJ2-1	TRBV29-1	CSVEGQASSYNEQFF
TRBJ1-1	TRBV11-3	CASSLEVSTEAFF
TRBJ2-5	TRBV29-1	CSVGSETQYF
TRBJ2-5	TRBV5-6	CASSLPGGWETQYF
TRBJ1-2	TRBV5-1	CASSPTANYGYTF
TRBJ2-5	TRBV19	CATPVETQYF
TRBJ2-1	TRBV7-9	CASSLDSGDEQFF
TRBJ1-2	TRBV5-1	CASSGTGEGYTF
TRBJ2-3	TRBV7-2	CASRLAGGPTDTQYF
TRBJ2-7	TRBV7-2	CASSRGTSGLYEQYF
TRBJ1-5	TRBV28	CASSQQPQPQHF
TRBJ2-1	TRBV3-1	CASSQDSGRFYNEQFF
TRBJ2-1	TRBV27	CASRPGQGSYNEQFF
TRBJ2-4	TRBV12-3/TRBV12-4	CASTRGQNIQYF
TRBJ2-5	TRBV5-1	CASTLQRVGKETQYF
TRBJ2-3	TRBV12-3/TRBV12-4	CASSWTTDTDTQYF
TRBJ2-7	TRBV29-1	CSASDDQYSYEQYF
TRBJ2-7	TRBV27	CASSPHSGTGYEQYF
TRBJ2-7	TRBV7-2	CASSRSVGLAFYEQYF
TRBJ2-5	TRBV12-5	CASGFEGGETQYF
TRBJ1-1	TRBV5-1	CASSLGTETTEAFF
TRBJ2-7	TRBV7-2	CASSLERPSGRAAYEQYF
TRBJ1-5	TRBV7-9	CASSLAGVPNQPQHF
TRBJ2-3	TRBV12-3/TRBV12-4	CASSFSNEAPYF